Listed below are T cell receptor beta chains from one sample, sequenced in a study of CD8 T cells in Susac syndrome. TCRdb ran MiXCR on the immunoSEQ multiplex PCR reads and lists one entry per CDR3 protein. The sample lists some 120,000 distinct CDR3 sequences, 80% to 95% occurring once. The sequencing input was CD4+ T cells from PBMCs. These receptors originate from a human donor in good health. The CDR3 runs from the conserved cysteine through the conserved F or W. The D gene is left open where the match is weak. Size values are once, few and many counts, or a class for expanded clones, and some rows have none.

j_gene	len	abundance	v_gene	d_gene	CDR3nt	CDR3aa
TRBJ1-1	14	-	TRBV18	TRBD1	TGTGCCAGCTCACCGGGACAGGGGTATCCTGAAGCTTTCTTT	CASSPGQGYPEAFF
TRBJ1-1	15	-	TRBV5-1	TRBD1	TGCGCCAGCCAGGGGGCAGGGTTGGTCGACACTGAAGCTTTCTTT	CASQGAGLVDTEAFF
TRBJ2-4	16	-	TRBV7-2	-	TGTGCCAGCAGCTTAGGGATGGTTGCGGTCAAAAACATTCAGTACTTC	CASSLGMVAVKNIQYF
TRBJ2-7	14	-	TRBV20-1	TRBD2	TGCAGTGCTAGCCCGGGGACTAGCCGGGGCGAGCAGTACTTC	CSASPGTSRGEQYF
TRBJ1-5	16	-	TRBV4-1	-	TGCGCCAGCAGCCAAGCGGAGGGGACGGATTATCAGCCCCAGCATTTT	CASSQAEGTDYQPQHF
TRBJ2-7	14	-	TRBV5-4	-	TGTGCCAGCAGCTTCGAACGGGATTCCTACGAGCAGTACTTC	CASSFERDSYEQYF
TRBJ2-3	13	once	TRBV12-3/TRBV12-4	-	TGTGCCAGCAGTTTAGTCGGGGGAAATACGCAGTATTTT	CASSLVGGNTQYF
TRBJ2-2	13	-	TRBV7-3	-	TGTGCCAGCAGCTTAATCCGCTCTGGGGAGCTGTTTTTT	CASSLIRSGELFF
TRBJ1-1	15	-	TRBV19	TRBD1	TGTGCCAGTAGAGGGTCCCGGACAGGGACGGCTGAAGCTTTCTTT	CASRGSRTGTAEAFF
TRBJ2-1	15	-	TRBV27	TRBD2	TGTGCCAGCAGCCACTATTGGACTAGTTACAATGAGCAGTTCTTC	CASSHYWTSYNEQFF
TRBJ1-1	14	-	TRBV29-1	TRBD1	TGCAGCGCCCAGACCGGGACAGGGAATTCTGAAGGTTTCTTT	CSAQTGTGNSEGFF
TRBJ2-3	11	-	TRBV20-1	-	TGCAGTGCCTCCCCAGGGGCCTTTGAGTATTTT	CSASPGAFEYF
TRBJ2-4	16	-	TRBV5-1	TRBD2	TGCGCCAGCAGCCCCTTTAGCGGGAGCCAGGGAAACATTCAGTACTTC	CASSPFSGSQGNIQYF
TRBJ2-1	12	-	TRBV30	TRBD2	TGTGCCTGGGAACTAGCGGGAGGGCGGCAGTTCTTC	CAWELAGGRQFF
TRBJ2-1	18	-	TRBV5-6	TRBD2	TGTGCCAGCAGCTTGGCCTTCCAGGGACTAGCGGGATATGATGAGCAGTTCTTC	CASSLAFQGLAGYDEQFF
TRBJ2-5	10	few	TRBV20-1	-	TGCAGTGCTAGGGGAGAGACCCAGTACTTC	CSARGETQYF
TRBJ2-5	13	-	TRBV20-1	-	TGCAGTGGCTCTAGCGTGGGTGGGGAGACCCAGTACTTC	CSGSSVGGETQYF
TRBJ2-7	12	few	TRBV7-2	-	TGTGCCAGCAGCCCCCGGGCCTACGAGCAGTACTTC	CASSPRAYEQYF
TRBJ2-4	15	-	TRBV28	TRBD1	TGTGCCACCGCAATTCCCGGGACAGACAAAAACATTCAGTACTTC	CATAIPGTDKNIQYF
TRBJ2-3	16	-	TRBV6-5	-	TGTGCCAGCAGTTACTCTCCGGGACCTGTTCTGTATACGCAGTATTTT	CASSYSPGPVLYTQYF
TRBJ1-1	16	-	TRBV7-6	-	TGTGCCAGCAGCTTAAATTTCGGTCAGACGAACACTGAAGCTTTCTTT	CASSLNFGQTNTEAFF
TRBJ2-7	15	once	TRBV4-2	-	TGTGCCAGCAGCCAAGAGGTAACCATCACCTACGAGCAGTACTTC	CASSQEVTITYEQYF
TRBJ2-1	13	-	TRBV19	-	TGTGCCAGTAGTCCGTGGGTGGACAATGAGCAGTTCTTC	CASSPWVDNEQFF
TRBJ2-1	14	-	TRBV9	TRBD2	TGTGCCAGCAGGGGCGGGGGGCCGCACAATGAGCAGTTCTTC	CASRGGGPHNEQFF
TRBJ2-1	14	-	TRBV5-1	-	TGCGCCAGCAGCAAGGAGGGTTCTGGCAATGAGCAGTTCTTC	CASSKEGSGNEQFF
TRBJ2-2	19	-	TRBV10-3	-	TGTGCCATCAGTGACCCCGAGGACAGACCCGTCGCGAACACCGGGGAGCTGTTTTTT	CAISDPEDRPVANTGELFF
TRBJ1-4	14	-	TRBV27	-	TGTGCCAGCAGTTTCTCAGGGTTTGATGAAAAACTGTTTTTT	CASSFSGFDEKLFF
TRBJ1-2	12	few	TRBV7-8	-	TGTGCCAGCAGCCCTCCCTTCGGGGGCTACACCTTC	CASSPPFGGYTF
TRBJ2-5	15	-	TRBV7-2	TRBD2	TGTGCCAGCAGCCGAACTCGGTCGGGGGGAGAGACCCAGTACTTC	CASSRTRSGGETQYF
TRBJ1-3	13	-	TRBV20-1	-	TGCAGTGCAGCCAGGGGAACCGGAAACACCATATATTTT	CSAARGTGNTIYF